This TCR beta chain was recovered during a study of cytomegalovirus exposure and HLA in healthy donors. Although they were nominally healthy when sampled, donors likely had unrecorded immune exposures. 13 Jbeta primers and 60 Vbeta primers were used for the PCR. This table comes from immunoSEQ multiplex PCR, and its TCRdb copy is limited to in-frame clones, with some not included. The table records more than 150,000 clones, 80% of them present only once. The CDR3 is 15 amino acids. CDR1 SGHRS and CDR2 YFSETQ come from the germline V gene. V lost 3 bases and J lost 3; bases outside the gene matches: 5.

Sample: PBMCs. This TCR was sampled from a woman aged 30 to 39 in good health and CMV-seronegative. The chain is built from TRBV5-1 and TRBJ2-2, with 7 bases that match TRBD1. This CDR3 is CASSSQGMYTGELFF. The CDR3 DNA sequence: TGCGCCAGCAGCTCACAGGGGATGTACACCGGGGAGCTGTTTTTT.